This entry lists 32 T cell receptor beta chains sequenced from one sample in a study of blood T cell repertoires in COVID-19 (dated by TCRdb to 2020 to 2022). The library relied on the immunoSEQ multiplex PCR assay. The source is immuneACCESS, and TCRdb retained only in-frame sequences with V and J called. Part of the clones is not carried over; for the studies checked, unresolved V genes explain less than half of this, and the remainder is unexplained. The sample table records more than 70,000 clones; approximately 86% of these occur just once. Jointly, the top ten make up approximately 1.2% of the sample. Sequencing was performed on peripheral blood. Receptor source: a man older than 75 with active or convalescent COVID-19.

This chain uses TRBV18 with TRBJ1-1; D uncertain. Trimming removed 2 bases from V and 8 bases from J, with 15 bases in between. The length of the CDR3 is 14 residues. Germline V gene sequence: CDR1 KGHSH, CDR2 LQKENI. DNA of the CDR3: TGTGCCAGCTCACCATTAATGGAGGGATCCGAAGCTTTCTTT. It specifies CASSPLMEGSEAFF.

The rearrangement joins TRBV18 to TRBJ2-5, with 7 positions matching TRBD1. Trimming removed 4 bases from V and 5 bases from J; junction bases left unmatched: 7. Germline values: CDR1 KGHSH, CDR2 LQKENI. The CDR3 consists of 14 residues. This CDR3 is CASSRQGSTETQYF. The CDR3 DNA follows: TGTGCCAGCTCACGACAGGGTAGCACGGAGACCCAGTACTTC.

This clone was seen just once. The chain links TRBV11-2 to TRBJ2-1; D gene ambiguous. V was cut by 3 bases and J by 5 bases, with 8 bases left in between. Germline assignment: CDR1 SGHAT and CDR2 FQNNGV. This CDR3 spans 13 amino acids. CDR3 nucleotide sequence: TGTGCCAGCAGCTTGAGGCGTCACAATGAGCAGTTCTTC. It codes for CASSLRRHNEQFF. The variable domain in full, completed from reference TRBV11-2 and TRBJ2-1, reads EAGVAQSPRYKIIEKRQSVAFWCNPISGHATLYWYQQILGQGPKLLIQFQNNGVVDDSQLPKDRFSAERLKGVDSTLKIQPAKLEDSAVYLCASSLRRHNEQFFGPGTRLTVL.

V gene TRBV12-3 or TRBV12-4 combines with J gene TRBJ2-7; D possibly corresponds to TRBD2 (5 bases). This CDR3 is built from 13 residues. Deletions cut 6 bases from V and 6 bases from J, with 15 bases between. Written as DNA, the CDR3 is TGTGCCAGCAGCCTGAGCGGTCCTGCCGAGCAGTACTTC. Translated: CASSLSGPAEQYF.

The chain combines TRBV5-1 with TRBJ2-2; tentative D call: TRBD2 (6 bases). The V gene lost 4 bases and the J gene lost 7 bases, with 11 bases spanning the gap. The CDR3 extends over 13 amino acids. From germline, CDR1 is SGHRS and CDR2 YFSETQ. The CDR3 nucleotides read TGCGCCAGCAGCCCGGAGGGTGTCGGGGAGCTGTTTTTT. Translation gives CASSPEGVGELFF.

The chain joins TRBV30 to TRBJ2-1; 16 positions agree with TRBD2. The germline gives CDR1 GTSNPN, CDR2 SVGIG (reference sequence). Trimming removed 2 bases from V and 9 bases from J; junction bases left unmatched: 7. There are 16 residues in the CDR3. This CDR3 reads CAWSLGLAGGRSEQFF. The CDR3 DNA reads as TGTGCCTGGAGTTTGGGACTAGCGGGAGGGCGGAGTGAGCAGTTCTTC. Full variable domain (missing parts from reference TRBV30 and TRBJ2-1): SQTIHQWPATLVQPVGSPLSLECTVEGTSNPNLYWYRQAAGRGLQLLFYSVGIGQISSEVPQNLSASRPQDRQFILSSKKLLLSDSGFYLCAWSLGLAGGRSEQFFGPGTRLTVL.

This chain connects TRBV5-4 to TRBJ1-6; TRBD1 matches 7 bases. Per the germline V gene, CDR1 is SGHNT and CDR2 is YYREEE (reference sequence). V was clipped by 3 bases and J by 4 bases; unmatched bases: 7. This CDR3 region has 16 residues. The DNA of the CDR3 is TGTGCCAGCAGCTCTGGATTGGGACAGTATAATTCACCCCTCCACTTT. Translating it yields CASSSGLGQYNSPLHF.

V usage is TRBV28 and J usage is TRBJ1-5; 9 bases fit TRBD1. V lost 6 bases to trimming and J lost 3 bases; unmatched junction nucleotides: 9. CDR1 is MDHEN and CDR2 is SYDVKM in the germline V gene. The CDR3 runs to 16 residues. The CDR3 protein is CASRLSTGGINQPQHF. CDR3 DNA sequence: TGTGCCAGCAGACTATCGACAGGGGGGATCAATCAGCCCCAGCATTTT.

Only a few counts were recorded for this clone. The chain joins TRBV5-4 to TRBJ1-6; TRBD1 aligns across 10 bases. This CDR3 is 15 amino acids long. Germline V lookup: CDR1 SGHNT, CDR2 YYREEE (reference sequence). With V trimmed by 4 bases and J by 7 bases, 5 bases remained unmatched. The CDR3: CASSARDRGNSPLHF. The CDR3 DNA is TGTGCCAGCAGCGCTCGGGACAGGGGCAATTCACCCCTCCACTTT. Combining the CDR3 with reference TRBV5-4 and TRBJ1-6 gives the whole variable domain ETGVTQSPTHLIKTRGQQVTLRCSSQSGHNTVSWYQQALGQGPQFIFQYYREEENGRGNFPPRFSGLQFPNYSSELNVNALELDDSALYLCASSARDRGNSPLHFGNGTRLTVT.

The rearrangement uses TRBV5-8 and TRBJ2-7, with 7 bases identical to TRBD2. Per germline, CDR1 SGHTS and CDR2 YDEGEE. The J segment lost 0 bases and the V segment lost 0 bases, leaving 3 bases of the junction unmatched. There are 15 residues in the CDR3. CDR3 amino acids: CASSLETSYSYEQYF. The CDR3 coding sequence is TGTGCCAGCAGCTTGGAGACTAGCTACTCCTACGAGCAGTACTTC.

The chain has TRBV27 and TRBJ2-7; 9 nucleotides agree with TRBD1. V gave up 3 bases and J gave up 0 bases; unmatched junction bases: 0. The CDR3 runs to 14 residues. CDR1 MNHEY and CDR2 SMNVEV come from the germline V gene (reference sequence). The CDR3: CASSLTGGSYEQYF. Here the CDR3 DNA reads TGTGCCAGCAGTTTGACAGGGGGCTCCTACGAGCAGTACTTC.

The CDR3 is CASSLGGHTGELFF. The CDR3 DNA is TGTGCCAGCAGTCTCGGGGGGCACACCGGGGAGCTGTTTTTT. This sequence joins TRBV27 and TRBJ2-2, with D maybe TRBD2 (7 bases). The germline gives CDR1 MNHEY, CDR2 SMNVEV (reference sequence). The CDR3 has 14 amino acids. The V end was cut by 5 bases, the J end by 3 bases, with 10 bases between.

The chain joins TRBV5-6 to TRBJ2-7; the match to TRBD2 covers 13 bases. The J segment lost 3 bases and the V segment lost 3 bases, leaving 6 bases of the junction unmatched. The germline CDR1 and CDR2 sequences are SGHDT and YYEEEE. This CDR3 has 16 residues. The CDR3 is CASSSGLAGAIYEQYF. CDR3 DNA: TGTGCCAGCAGCTCCGGACTAGCGGGAGCAATCTACGAGCAGTACTTC.

This clone was found once. V and J are TRBV15 and TRBJ1-2, with TRBD1 identical over 8 bases. Germline V gene data show CDR1 as LNHNV and CDR2 as YYDKDF (reference sequence). Trimming cost V 4 bases and J 8 bases; bases outside gene matches: 6. The CDR3 contains 13 residues. This chain's CDR3 is CATSKQGEGGYTF. CDR3 sequence (DNA): TGTGCCACCAGCAAACAGGGGGAGGGAGGCTACACCTTC.

The rearrangement joins TRBV10-3 to TRBJ2-3; 9 positions match TRBD2. Per the germline V gene, CDR1 is ENHRY and CDR2 is SYGVKD. V was pared by 4 bases and J by 3 bases, with 11 bases of the junction left unmatched. The CDR3 is 17 amino acids. CDR3 nucleotides: TGTGCCATCAGTGGGGAAATAGCGGGAGTTTGGACAGATACGCAGTATTTT. Its protein product is CAISGEIAGVWTDTQYF.

The chain links TRBV15 to TRBJ2-7; possibly TRBD2 for D (7 bases). Germline V gene lookup returns CDR1 LNHNV and CDR2 YYDKDF (reference sequence). Trimming cost V 8 bases and J 5 bases, with 13 bases left between them. The CDR3 consists of 12 residues. The CDR3 here is CATSGGPDEQYF. DNA of the CDR3: TGTGCCACCTCCGGGGGGCCTGACGAGCAGTACTTC.

This chain connects TRBV5-4 to TRBJ2-7, with TRBD1 matching over 8 bases. The CDR3 totals 14 residues. V trimming: 3 bases; J trimming: 2 bases; junction bases outside the gene matches: 4. Germline CDR1 and CDR2: SGHNT and YYREEE (reference sequence). CDR3 in DNA: TGTGCCAGCAGCTCCGGGACAGGTCCCTACGAGCAGTACTTC. Translated, it gives CASSSGTGPYEQYF.

The V and J genes are TRBV5-6 and TRBJ2-7, with a possible D match to TRBD2 (5 bases). CDR1 SGHDT and CDR2 YYEEEE come from the germline V gene. CDR3 length: 12 amino acids. The V end lost 2 bases, the J end lost 6 bases, and 9 bases lay between the germline ends. The CDR3 sequence is CASSLGRVEQYF. DNA for the CDR3: TGTGCCAGCAGCTTAGGGCGGGTCGAGCAGTACTTC.

The chain links TRBV5-1 to TRBJ2-2, with D possibly being TRBD2 (6 bases). Trimming took off 1 base at V and 3 bases at J, with 13 bases between the two ends. Germline values: CDR1 SGHRS, CDR2 YFSETQ. The CDR3 length is 16 residues. The CDR3 region has the DNA TGCGCCAGCAGCTTGCCAGGGACTTTAGACACCGGGGAGCTGTTTTTT. Residues: CASSLPGTLDTGELFF.

The gene calls are TRBV28 and TRBJ1-1; 10 nucleotides match TRBD1. The V gene's germline CDR1 is MDHEN and CDR2 SYDVKM. Trimming at V came to 6 bases and at J to 4 bases, leaving 5 bases not matched to a gene. The CDR3 runs 14 residues. As DNA, the CDR3 is TGTGCCAGCAGGCGACAGGGGGCTTTCACTGAAGCTTTCTTT. This sequence encodes CASRRQGAFTEAFF.

The rearrangement joins TRBV6-6 to TRBJ2-4; possible D gene TRBD2, 5 bases. The CDR3 length is 14 residues. Germline lookup yields CDR1 MNHNY and CDR2 SVGAGI (reference sequence). V was cut by 5 bases and J by 3 bases, with 11 bases left in between. CDR3 coding DNA: TGTGCCAGCAGTAGGCCGGCGGGCAAAAACATTCAGTACTTC. Translating gives CASSRPAGKNIQYF.

This clone was found once. The rearrangement joins TRBV4-3 to TRBJ2-7; D not resolved. V shed 7 bases and J shed 2 bases, with 9 bases lying between them. The CDR3 contains 12 residues. CDR1 and CDR2 from the germline V gene are LGHNA and YSLEER. The chain's CDR3 is CASTASAYEQYF. The CDR3 region has the DNA TGCGCCAGCACCGCCAGTGCCTACGAGCAGTACTTC.

This clone has just one count. The chain combines TRBV4-3 with TRBJ2-2; D perhaps matches TRBD1 (5 bases). Germline CDR1 is LGHNA and CDR2 is YSLEER. The length of the CDR3 is 16 residues. V was pared by 0 bases and J by 6 bases, with 14 bases between. Here the CDR3 DNA reads TGCGCCAGCAGCCAAGAGCCCAGAAGGGGCCCCGGGGAGCTGTTTTTT. Translated: CASSQEPRRGPGELFF.

This clone was recorded once. The rearrangement joins TRBV20-1 to TRBJ2-7, with 10 bases aligning to TRBD2. The CDR3 consists of 16 residues. Germline CDR1 reads DFQATT; CDR2 reads SNEGSKA (reference sequence). Germline trimming cut 3 bases from V and 0 bases from J; bases unmatched to any gene: 8. The CDR3 is CSASPGLAYLSYEQYF. The CDR3 coding sequence is TGCAGTGCTAGTCCGGGACTAGCGTACCTCTCCTACGAGCAGTACTTC.

V usage is TRBV7-2 and J usage is TRBJ1-5; the D gene is possibly TRBD1 (6 bases). CDR3 size: 15 residues. V lost 2 bases, J lost 7 bases, and 15 bases lay in between. Per germline, CDR1 SGHTA and CDR2 FQGNSA. The CDR3 is CASSLSGLQGQPQHF. The DNA for the CDR3 is TGTGCCAGCAGCTTATCCGGGCTCCAGGGGCAGCCCCAGCATTTT.

The rearrangement uses TRBV5-1 and TRBJ2-1, with TRBD1 matching over 11 bases. The CDR3 consists of 16 residues. V was pared by 2 bases and J by 3 bases, with 4 bases of the junction left unmatched. Germline CDR1 reads SGHRS; CDR2 reads YFSETQ. The CDR3 protein is CASSFLGTGGYNEQFF. The CDR3 DNA reads TGCGCCAGCAGCTTCCTCGGGACAGGGGGCTACAATGAGCAGTTCTTC.

This chain links TRBV3-1 (or the pseudogene TRBV3-2) with TRBJ2-7; a weak D match, TRBD1 (6 bases). The CDR3 covers 15 residues. Germline CDR1 reads LGHDT; CDR2 reads YNNKEL (reference sequence). V dropped 0 bases and J dropped 7 bases, with 16 bases sitting between them. The chain's CDR3 is CASSQDRDTYGEQYF. The CDR3 nucleotides read TGTGCCAGCAGCCAAGATCGGGACACCTATGGGGAGCAGTACTTC.

V and J are TRBV28 and TRBJ1-1; TRBD1 aligns across 9 bases. This CDR3 spans 14 amino acids. In germline, CDR1 is MDHEN, CDR2 SYDVKM. J gave up 2 bases and V 8 bases, and 6 bases lay outside the gene matches. CDR3 in DNA: TGTGCCAGCGGGAGGGACAGGGATAACACTGAAGCTTTCTTT. Translated, it gives CASGRDRDNTEAFF.

The chain has TRBV29-1 and TRBJ2-1, with a possible D match to TRBD2 (5 bases). The germline V gene encodes CDR1 SQVTM and CDR2 ANQGSEA. V lost 8 bases to trimming and J lost 4 bases, with 9 bases between them. This CDR3 spans 11 amino acids. CDR3 coding DNA: TGCAGCATGAGGAGGTACAATGAGCAGTTCTTC. This sequence encodes CSMRRYNEQFF.

This rearrangement joins TRBV18 to TRBJ2-1; 13 bases map to TRBD2. Germline V CDR1 and CDR2: KGHSH, LQKENI. The CDR3 contains 15 residues. Unmatched junction bases numbered 0, after V lost 3 bases and J lost 4 bases. The CDR3 bases are TGTGCCAGCTCACCGGGACTAGCGGGGTACAATGAGCAGTTCTTC. This translates into CASSPGLAGYNEQFF.

The chain links TRBV29-1 to TRBJ1-1; 11 bases match TRBD1. The CDR3 has 17 residues. Losses at the gene ends were 7 bases for V and 0 bases for J; bases not matched to a gene: 13. Germline lookup yields CDR1 SQVTM and CDR2 ANQGSEA. The CDR3 sequence: CSAERDRGSLMNTEAFF. The CDR3 DNA is TGCAGCGCCGAGAGGGACAGGGGGTCCCTCATGAACACTGAAGCTTTCTTT.

The CDR3 bases are TGTGCCATCAGTGAGTCTGAGGTCCAGGGGGGTCAGTTCTTC. Translating gives CAISESEVQGGQFF. V is TRBV10-3 and J is TRBJ2-1; possibly TRBD1 for D (7 bases). The germline V and J ends were trimmed by 0 bases and 13 bases, with 16 bases remaining between them. The V gene's germline CDR1 is ENHRY and CDR2 SYGVKD. CDR3 size: 14 residues.